Included here is one TCR beta chain sequence, with context. This could be a read error, since a much larger clone is one nucleotide away. This sample was included in a study of blood T cells in healthy people across ages. Next came a second PCR, run for about 7 to 11 cycles, which used a sample-barcoded 5' primer along with a J-beta primer mix. TCRdb re-analysed the 5' RACE reads in MiXCR, keeping a single row per CDR3 protein. The table records hundreds of thousands of distinct CDR3 sequences, over 40% of them present only once. The V end lost 0 bases, the J end lost 4 bases, and 5 bases lay between the germline ends. The CDR3 covers 13 residues. Germline V CDR1 and CDR2: MNHNY, SVGAGI (reference sequence).

The V call is TRBV6-6, the J call TRBJ2-3; D call uncertain. This receptor was taken from a woman older than 75 in good health. Sequenced sample: blood. The CDR3 reads CASSYSRPDTQYF. CDR3 bases: TGTGCCAGCAGTTACTCGAGGCCAGATACGCAGTATTTT.